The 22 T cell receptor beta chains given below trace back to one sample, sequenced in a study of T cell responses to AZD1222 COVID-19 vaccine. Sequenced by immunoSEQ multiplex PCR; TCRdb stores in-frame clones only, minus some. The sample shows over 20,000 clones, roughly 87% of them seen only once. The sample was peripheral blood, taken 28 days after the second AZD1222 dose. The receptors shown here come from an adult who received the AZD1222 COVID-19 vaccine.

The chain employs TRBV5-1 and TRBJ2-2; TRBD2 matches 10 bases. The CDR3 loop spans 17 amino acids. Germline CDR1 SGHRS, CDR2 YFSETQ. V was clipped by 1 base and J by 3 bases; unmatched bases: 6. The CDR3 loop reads CASSLLSGRADTGELFF. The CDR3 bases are TGCGCCAGCAGCTTGTTGAGCGGGAGGGCTGACACCGGGGAGCTGTTTTTT.

The chain's CDR3 is CASSLMGATYEQYF. The CDR3 DNA reads as TGTGCCAGCAGTTTGATGGGGGCCACCTACGAGCAGTACTTC. The chain combines TRBV28 with TRBJ2-7; D may be TRBD1 (6 bases). Trimming removed 3 bases at V and 2 bases at J, with 11 bases between. This CDR3 has 14 amino acids. Germline CDR1 reads MDHEN; CDR2 reads SYDVKM.

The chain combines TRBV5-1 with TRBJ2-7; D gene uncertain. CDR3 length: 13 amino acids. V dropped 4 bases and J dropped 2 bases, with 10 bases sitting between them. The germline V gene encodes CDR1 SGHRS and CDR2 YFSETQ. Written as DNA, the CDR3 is TGCGCCAGCAGCGCGGCCAGTACCTACGAGCAGTACTTC. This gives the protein CASSAASTYEQYF.

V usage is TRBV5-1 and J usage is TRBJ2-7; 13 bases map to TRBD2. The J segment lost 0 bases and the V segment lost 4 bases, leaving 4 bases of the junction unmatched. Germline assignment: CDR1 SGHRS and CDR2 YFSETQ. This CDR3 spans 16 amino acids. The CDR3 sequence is CASSGTSGVRSYEQYF. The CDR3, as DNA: TGCGCCAGCAGCGGGACTAGCGGGGTCCGCTCCTACGAGCAGTACTTC.

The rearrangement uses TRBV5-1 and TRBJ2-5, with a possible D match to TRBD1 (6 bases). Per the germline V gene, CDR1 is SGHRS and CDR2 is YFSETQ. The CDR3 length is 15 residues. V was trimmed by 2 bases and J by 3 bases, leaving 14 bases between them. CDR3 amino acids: CASSFTGLSEETQYF. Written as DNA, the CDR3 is TGCGCCAGCAGCTTCACAGGGCTTTCGGAAGAGACCCAGTACTTC.

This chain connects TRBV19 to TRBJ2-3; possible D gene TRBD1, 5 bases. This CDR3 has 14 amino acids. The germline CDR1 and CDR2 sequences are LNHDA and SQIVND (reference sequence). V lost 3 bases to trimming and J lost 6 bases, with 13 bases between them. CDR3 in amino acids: CASSIRTPPDTQYF. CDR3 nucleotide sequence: TGTGCCAGTAGTATTAGGACACCGCCCGATACGCAGTATTTT.

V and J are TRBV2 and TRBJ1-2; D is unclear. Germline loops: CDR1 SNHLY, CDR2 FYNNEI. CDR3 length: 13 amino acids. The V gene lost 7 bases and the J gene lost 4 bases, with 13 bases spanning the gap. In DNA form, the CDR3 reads TGTGCCAGCATCGTTCAGCGGGGCTATGGCTACACCTTC. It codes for CASIVQRGYGYTF.

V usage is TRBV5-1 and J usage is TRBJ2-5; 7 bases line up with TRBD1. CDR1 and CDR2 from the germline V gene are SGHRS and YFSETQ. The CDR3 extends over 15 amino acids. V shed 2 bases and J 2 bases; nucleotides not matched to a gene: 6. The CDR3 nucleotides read TGCGCCAGCAGCTTTCGGACAGGTCAACAAGAGACCCAGTACTTC. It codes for CASSFRTGQQETQYF.

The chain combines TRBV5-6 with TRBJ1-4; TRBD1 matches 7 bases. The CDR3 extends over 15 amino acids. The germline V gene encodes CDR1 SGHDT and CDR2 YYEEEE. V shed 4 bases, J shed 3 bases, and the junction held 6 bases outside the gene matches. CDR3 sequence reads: CASSRLQGPNEKLFF. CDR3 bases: TGTGCCAGCAGCCGATTACAGGGGCCTAATGAAAAACTGTTTTTT.

CDR3 nucleotides: TGTGCCAGCAGCCAAGGTTTAGCGGGGGCCAAAAACATTCAGTACTTC. Translating gives CASSQGLAGAKNIQYF. V gene TRBV3-1 (or the pseudogene TRBV3-2) combines with J gene TRBJ2-4; 8 bases align to TRBD2. Per the germline V gene, CDR1 is LGHDT and CDR2 is YNNKEL (reference sequence). This CDR3 is 16 amino acids long. J was trimmed by 1 base and V by 1 base; bases with no gene match: 3.

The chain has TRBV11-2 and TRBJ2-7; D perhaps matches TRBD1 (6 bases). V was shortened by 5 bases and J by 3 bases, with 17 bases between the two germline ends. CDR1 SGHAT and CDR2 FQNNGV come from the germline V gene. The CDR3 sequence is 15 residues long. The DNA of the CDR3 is TGTGCCAGCAGCCCCAACCGGGACACCGGCTACGAGCAGTACTTC. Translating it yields CASSPNRDTGYEQYF.

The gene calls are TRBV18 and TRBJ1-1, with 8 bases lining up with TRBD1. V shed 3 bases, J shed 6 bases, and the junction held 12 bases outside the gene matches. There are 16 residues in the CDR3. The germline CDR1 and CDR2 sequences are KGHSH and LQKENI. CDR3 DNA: TGTGCCAGCTCACCTCAGGGGGCAACCACGAAACCTGAAGCTTTCTTT. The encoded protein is CASSPQGATTKPEAFF.

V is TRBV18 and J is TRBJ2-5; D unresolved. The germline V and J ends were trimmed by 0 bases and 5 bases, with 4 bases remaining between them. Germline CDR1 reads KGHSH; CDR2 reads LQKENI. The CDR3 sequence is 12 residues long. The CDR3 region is CASSPPGETQYF. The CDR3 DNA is TGTGCCAGCTCACCACCGGGGGAGACCCAGTACTTC.

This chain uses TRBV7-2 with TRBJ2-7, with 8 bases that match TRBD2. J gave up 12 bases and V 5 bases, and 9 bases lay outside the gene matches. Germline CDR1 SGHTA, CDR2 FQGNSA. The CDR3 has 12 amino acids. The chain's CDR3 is CASSPLAGRRYF. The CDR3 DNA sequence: TGTGCCAGCAGCCCCTTAGCGGGAAGGCGGTACTTC.

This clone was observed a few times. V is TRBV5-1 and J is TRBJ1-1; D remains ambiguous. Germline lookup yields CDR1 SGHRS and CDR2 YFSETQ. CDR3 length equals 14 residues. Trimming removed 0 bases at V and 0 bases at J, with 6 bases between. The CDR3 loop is CASSLDPVNTEAFF. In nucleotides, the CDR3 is TGCGCCAGCAGCTTGGATCCGGTGAACACTGAAGCTTTCTTT.

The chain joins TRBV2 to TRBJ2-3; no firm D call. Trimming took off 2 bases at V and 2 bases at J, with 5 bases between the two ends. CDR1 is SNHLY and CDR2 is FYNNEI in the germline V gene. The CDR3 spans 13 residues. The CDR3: CASSESSTDTQYF. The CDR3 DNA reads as TGTGCCAGCAGTGAATCCTCCACAGATACGCAGTATTTT.

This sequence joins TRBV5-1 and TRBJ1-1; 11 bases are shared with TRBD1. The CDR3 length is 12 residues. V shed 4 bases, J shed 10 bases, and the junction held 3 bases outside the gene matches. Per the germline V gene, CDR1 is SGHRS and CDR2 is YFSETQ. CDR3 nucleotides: TGCGCCAGCAGCGGGGACAGGGGGAGAGCTTTCTTT. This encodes CASSGDRGRAFF.

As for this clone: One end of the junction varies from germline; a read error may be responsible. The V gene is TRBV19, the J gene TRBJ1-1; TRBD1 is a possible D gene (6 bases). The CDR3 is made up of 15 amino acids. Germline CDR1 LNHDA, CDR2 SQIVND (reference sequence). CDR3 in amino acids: CASRIGQSGSSEAFF. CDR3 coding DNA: TGTGCCAGTAGAATAGGACAGTCGGGGTCCAGTGAAGCTTTCTTT. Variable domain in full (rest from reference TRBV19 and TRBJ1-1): DGGITQSPKYLFRKEGQNVTLSCEQNLNHDAMYWYRQDPGQGLRLIYYSQIVNDFQKGDIAEGYSVSREKKESFPLTVTSAQKNPTAFYLCASRIGQSGSSEAFFGQGTRLTVV.

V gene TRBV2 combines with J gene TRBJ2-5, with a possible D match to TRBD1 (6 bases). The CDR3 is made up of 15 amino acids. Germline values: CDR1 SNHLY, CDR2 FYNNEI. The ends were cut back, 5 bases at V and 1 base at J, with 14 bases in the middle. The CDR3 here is CASSYLRDTQETQYF. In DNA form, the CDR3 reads TGTGCCAGCAGTTATCTCCGGGACACCCAAGAGACCCAGTACTTC.

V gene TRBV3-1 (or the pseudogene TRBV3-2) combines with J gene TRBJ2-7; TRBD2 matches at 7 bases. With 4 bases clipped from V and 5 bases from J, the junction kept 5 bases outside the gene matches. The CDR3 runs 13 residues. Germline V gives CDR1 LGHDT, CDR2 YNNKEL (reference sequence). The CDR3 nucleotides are TGTGCCAGCAGCCCGGGGGGAGTCCACGAGCAGTACTTC. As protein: CASSPGGVHEQYF.

CDR3 DNA: TGTGCCAGCAGCTTAGATCTTGCTAACTATGGCTACACCTTC. Protein sequence: CASSLDLANYGYTF. This chain uses TRBV7-8 with TRBJ1-2; D gene uncertain. This CDR3 spans 14 amino acids. The ends were cut back, 1 base at V and 0 bases at J, with 6 bases in the middle. CDR1 is SGHVS and CDR2 is FQNEAQ in the germline V gene.

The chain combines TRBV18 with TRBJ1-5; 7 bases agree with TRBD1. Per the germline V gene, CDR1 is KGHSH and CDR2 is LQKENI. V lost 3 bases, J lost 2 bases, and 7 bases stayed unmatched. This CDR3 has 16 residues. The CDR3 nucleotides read TGTGCCAGCTCACCTAGACAGGGTCCGGGCAATCAGCCCCAGCATTTT. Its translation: CASSPRQGPGNQPQHF.